These T cell receptor beta chains were read from a single sample in a study of cytomegalovirus exposure and HLA in healthy donors. TCRdb's copy holds only in-frame clones and misses some; the assay was immunoSEQ multiplex PCR. The data contain under 300,000 clones, about 80% of them singletons. Material for sequencing was PBMCs. The receptors shown here come from a woman aged 55-75 years in good health and CMV-seropositive. Each CDR3 is given with its conserved first and last residue. Each record gives: D gene, clone size, V gene, J gene, CDR3 protein, CDR3 DNA. A D gene is named only where the DNA matches it firmly. Some rows mark clone size as missing; the rest say once, few, many or name a class of expanded clone.

.,.,TRBV9,TRBJ1-1,CASRPHRETEAFF,TGTGCCAGCAGACCCCACAGGGAGACTGAAGCTTTCTTT
.,.,TRBV5-1,TRBJ2-1,CASSPTRAGNEQFF,TGCGCCAGCAGCCCGACTCGCGCTGGCAATGAGCAGTTCTTC
TRBD1,.,TRBV7-9,TRBJ1-1,CSSSPSTGMNTEAFF,TGTTCCAGCAGCCCCTCGACAGGGATGAACACTGAAGCTTTCTTT
.,.,TRBV28,TRBJ1-1,CASSPSGHPNTEAFF,TGTGCCAGCAGCCCCTCGGGACATCCGAACACTGAAGCTTTCTTT
.,.,TRBV9,TRBJ2-7,CASSESGSSSYEQYF,TGTGCCAGCAGCGAATCCGGGTCCAGCTCCTACGAGCAGTACTTC
.,once,TRBV10-1,TRBJ2-3,CASSESFGILGAGDTQYF,TGCGCCAGCAGTGAGTCTTTTGGGATACTCGGAGCGGGAGATACGCAGTATTTT
.,.,TRBV5-1,TRBJ1-4,CASSESVATNEKLFF,TGCGCCAGCAGCGAGTCCGTTGCAACTAATGAAAAACTGTTTTTT
.,.,TRBV11-2,TRBJ1-1,CASSLVGQGTEAFF,TGTGCCAGCAGCTTAGTCGGCCAGGGCACTGAAGCTTTCTTT
.,once,TRBV18,TRBJ1-1,CASSPLIGTDYSEAFF,TGTGCCAGCTCACCACTAATCGGAACGGACTATTCGGAAGCTTTCTTT
TRBD1,few,TRBV10-3,TRBJ1-2,CAISEVTGALDGYTF,TGTGCCATCAGTGAGGTAACAGGGGCGCTTGATGGCTACACCTTC
.,.,TRBV30,TRBJ1-2,CAWRYQDSNYGYTF,TGTGCCTGGAGATATCAGGACAGCAACTATGGCTACACCTTC
TRBD1,.,TRBV19,TRBJ1-1,CASKPGTGGYTEAFF,TGTGCCAGCAAACCCGGGACAGGGGGCTACACTGAAGCTTTCTTT
.,.,TRBV28,TRBJ2-6,CASHPRGSGANVLTF,TGTGCCAGTCACCCTAGGGGCTCTGGGGCCAACGTCCTGACTTTC
TRBD1,.,TRBV5-4,TRBJ1-1,CASSLDGTGVTEAFF,TGTGCCAGCAGCTTGGACGGGACAGGGGTTACTGAAGCTTTCTTT
.,once,TRBV7-9,TRBJ2-1,CASSSARRGYNEQFF,TGTGCCAGCAGCTCTGCCCGGCGGGGATACAATGAGCAGTTCTTC
TRBD2,.,TRBV7-8,TRBJ2-2,CASLSGRTGELFF,TGTGCCAGCCTTAGCGGGAGGACCGGGGAGCTGTTTTTT
TRBD2,.,TRBV7-2,TRBJ2-7,CASSLSGTRQEYF,TGTGCCAGCAGCTTGTCCGGGACTAGGCAGGAGTACTTC
.,.,TRBV11-2,TRBJ1-1,CASSLGGGRQAFF,TGTGCCAGCAGCTTGGGCGGGGGGCGCCAGGCTTTCTTT